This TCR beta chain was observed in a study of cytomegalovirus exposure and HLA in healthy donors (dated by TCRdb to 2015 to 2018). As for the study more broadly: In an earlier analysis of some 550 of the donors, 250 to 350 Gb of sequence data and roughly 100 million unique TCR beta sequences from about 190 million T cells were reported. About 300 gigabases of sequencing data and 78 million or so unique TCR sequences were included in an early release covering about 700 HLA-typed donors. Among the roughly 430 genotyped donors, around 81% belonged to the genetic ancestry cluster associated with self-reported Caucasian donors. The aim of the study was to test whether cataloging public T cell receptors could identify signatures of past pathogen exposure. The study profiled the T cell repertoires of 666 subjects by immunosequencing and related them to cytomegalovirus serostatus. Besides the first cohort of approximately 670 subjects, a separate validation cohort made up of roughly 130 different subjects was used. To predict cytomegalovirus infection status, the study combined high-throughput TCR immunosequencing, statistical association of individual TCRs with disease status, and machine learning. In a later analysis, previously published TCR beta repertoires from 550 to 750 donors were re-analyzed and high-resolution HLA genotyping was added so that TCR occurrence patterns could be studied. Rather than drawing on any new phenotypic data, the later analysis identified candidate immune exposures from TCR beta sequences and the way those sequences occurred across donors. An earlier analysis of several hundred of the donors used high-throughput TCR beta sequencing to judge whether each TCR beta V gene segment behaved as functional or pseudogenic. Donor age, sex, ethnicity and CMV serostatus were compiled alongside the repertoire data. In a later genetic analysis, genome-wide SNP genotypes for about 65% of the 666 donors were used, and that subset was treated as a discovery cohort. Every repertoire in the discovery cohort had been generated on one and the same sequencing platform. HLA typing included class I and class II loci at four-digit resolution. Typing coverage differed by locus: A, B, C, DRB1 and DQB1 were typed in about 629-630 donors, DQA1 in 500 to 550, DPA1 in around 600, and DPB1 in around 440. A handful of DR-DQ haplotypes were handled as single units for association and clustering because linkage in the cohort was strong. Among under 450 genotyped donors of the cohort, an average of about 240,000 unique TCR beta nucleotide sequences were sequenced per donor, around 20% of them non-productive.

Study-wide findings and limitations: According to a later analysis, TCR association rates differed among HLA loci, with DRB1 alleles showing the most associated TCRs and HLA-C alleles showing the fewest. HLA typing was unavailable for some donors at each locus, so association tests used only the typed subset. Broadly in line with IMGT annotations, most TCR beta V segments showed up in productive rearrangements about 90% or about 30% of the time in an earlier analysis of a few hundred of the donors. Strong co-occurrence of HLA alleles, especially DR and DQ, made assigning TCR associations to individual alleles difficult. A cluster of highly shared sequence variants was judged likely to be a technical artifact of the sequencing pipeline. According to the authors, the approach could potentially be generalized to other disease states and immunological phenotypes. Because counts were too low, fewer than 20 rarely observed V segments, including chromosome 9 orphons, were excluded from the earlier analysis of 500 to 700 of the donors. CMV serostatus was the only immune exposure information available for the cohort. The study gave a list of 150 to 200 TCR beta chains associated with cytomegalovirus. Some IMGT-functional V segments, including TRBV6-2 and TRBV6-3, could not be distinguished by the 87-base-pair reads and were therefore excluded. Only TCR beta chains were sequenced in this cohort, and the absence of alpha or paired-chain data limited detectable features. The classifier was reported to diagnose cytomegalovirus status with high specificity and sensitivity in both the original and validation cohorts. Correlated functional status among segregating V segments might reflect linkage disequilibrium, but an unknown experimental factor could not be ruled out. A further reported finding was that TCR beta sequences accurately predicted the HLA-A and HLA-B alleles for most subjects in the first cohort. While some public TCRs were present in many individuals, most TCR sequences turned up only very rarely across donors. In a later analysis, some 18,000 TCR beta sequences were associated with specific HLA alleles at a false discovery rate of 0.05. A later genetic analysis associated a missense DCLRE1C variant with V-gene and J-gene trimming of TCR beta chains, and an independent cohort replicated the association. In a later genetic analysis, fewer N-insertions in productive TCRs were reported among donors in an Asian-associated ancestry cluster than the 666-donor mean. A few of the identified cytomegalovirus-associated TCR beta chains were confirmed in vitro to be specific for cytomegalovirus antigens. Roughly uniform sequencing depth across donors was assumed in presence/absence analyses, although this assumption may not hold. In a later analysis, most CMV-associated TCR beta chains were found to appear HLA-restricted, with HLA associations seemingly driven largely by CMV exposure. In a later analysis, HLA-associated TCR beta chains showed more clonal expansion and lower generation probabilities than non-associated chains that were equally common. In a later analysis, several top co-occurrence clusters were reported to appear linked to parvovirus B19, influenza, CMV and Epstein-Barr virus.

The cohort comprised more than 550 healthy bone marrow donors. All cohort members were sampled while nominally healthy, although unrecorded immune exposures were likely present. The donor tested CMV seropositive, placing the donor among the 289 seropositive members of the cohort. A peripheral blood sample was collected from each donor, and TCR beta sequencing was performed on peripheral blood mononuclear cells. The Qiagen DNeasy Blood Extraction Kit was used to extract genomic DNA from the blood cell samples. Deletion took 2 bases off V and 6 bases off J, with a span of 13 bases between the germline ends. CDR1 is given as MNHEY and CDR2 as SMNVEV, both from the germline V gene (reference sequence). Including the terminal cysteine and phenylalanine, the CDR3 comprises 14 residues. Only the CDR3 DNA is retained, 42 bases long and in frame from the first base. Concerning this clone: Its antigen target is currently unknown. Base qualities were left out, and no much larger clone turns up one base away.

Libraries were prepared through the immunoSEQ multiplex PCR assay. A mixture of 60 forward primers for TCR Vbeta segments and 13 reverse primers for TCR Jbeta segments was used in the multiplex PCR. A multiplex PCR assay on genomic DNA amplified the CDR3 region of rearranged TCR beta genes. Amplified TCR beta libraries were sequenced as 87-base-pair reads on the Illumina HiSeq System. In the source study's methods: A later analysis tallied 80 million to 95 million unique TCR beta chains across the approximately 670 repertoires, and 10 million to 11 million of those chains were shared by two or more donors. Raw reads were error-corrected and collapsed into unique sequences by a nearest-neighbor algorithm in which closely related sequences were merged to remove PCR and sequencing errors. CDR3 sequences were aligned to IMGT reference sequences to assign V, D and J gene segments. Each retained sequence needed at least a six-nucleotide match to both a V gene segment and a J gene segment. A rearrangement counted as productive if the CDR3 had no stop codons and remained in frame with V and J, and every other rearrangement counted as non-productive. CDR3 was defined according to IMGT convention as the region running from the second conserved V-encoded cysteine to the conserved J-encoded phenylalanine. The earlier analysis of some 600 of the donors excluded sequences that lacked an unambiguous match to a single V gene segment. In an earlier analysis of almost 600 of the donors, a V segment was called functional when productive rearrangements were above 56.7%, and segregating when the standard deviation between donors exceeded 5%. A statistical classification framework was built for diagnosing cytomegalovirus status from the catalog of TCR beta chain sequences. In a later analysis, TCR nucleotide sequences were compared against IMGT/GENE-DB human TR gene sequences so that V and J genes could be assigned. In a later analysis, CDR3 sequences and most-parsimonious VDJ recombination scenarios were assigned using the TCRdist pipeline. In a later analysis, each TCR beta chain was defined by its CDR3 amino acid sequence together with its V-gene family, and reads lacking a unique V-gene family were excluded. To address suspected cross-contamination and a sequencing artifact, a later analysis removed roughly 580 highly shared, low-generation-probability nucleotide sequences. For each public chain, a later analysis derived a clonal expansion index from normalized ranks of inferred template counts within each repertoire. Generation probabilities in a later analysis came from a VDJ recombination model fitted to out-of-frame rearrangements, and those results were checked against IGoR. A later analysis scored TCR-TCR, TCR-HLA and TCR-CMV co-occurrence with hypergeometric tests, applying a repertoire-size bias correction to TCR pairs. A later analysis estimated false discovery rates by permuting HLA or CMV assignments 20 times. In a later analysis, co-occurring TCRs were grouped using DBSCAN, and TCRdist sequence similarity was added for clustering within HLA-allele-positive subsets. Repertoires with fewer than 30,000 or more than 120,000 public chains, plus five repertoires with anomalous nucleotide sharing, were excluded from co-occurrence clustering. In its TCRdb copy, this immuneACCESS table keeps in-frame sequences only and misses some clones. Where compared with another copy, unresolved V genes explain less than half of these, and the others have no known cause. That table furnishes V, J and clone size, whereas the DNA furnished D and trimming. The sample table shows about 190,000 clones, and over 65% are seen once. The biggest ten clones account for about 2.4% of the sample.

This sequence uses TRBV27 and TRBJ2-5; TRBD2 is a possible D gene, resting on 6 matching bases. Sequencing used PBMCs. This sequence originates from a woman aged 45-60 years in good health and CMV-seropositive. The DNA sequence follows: TGTGCCAGCAGTTTAGGTTGGCGGGGAAAGACCCAGTACTTC. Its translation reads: CASSLGWRGKTQYF.